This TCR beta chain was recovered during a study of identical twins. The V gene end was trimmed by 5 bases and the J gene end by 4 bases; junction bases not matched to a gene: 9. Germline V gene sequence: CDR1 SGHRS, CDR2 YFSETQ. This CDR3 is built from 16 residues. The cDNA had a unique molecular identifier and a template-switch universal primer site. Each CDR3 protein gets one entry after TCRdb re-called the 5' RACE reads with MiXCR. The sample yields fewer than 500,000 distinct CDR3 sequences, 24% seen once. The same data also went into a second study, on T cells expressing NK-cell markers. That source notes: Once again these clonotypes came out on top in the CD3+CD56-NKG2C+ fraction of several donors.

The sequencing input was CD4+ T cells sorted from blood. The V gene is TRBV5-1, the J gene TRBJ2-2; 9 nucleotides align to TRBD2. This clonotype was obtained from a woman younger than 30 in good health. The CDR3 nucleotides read TGCGCCAGCAGGTCAGCGGCGGGGGGGACCACCGGGGAGCTGTTTTTT. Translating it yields CASRSAAGGTTGELFF.